This T cell receptor (beta chain) emerged from a study of blood T cell repertoires in COVID-19. Study details: Acute-phase and convalescent COVID-19 samples originated in the United States, Italy and Spain. From T cells, B-cell-depleted T cells, or PBMCs came the material, which was cDNA or gDNA.

In this sample, this clone turned up many times. V shed 1 base, J shed 4 bases, and the junction held 10 bases outside the gene matches. CDR1 is MNHNS and CDR2 is SASEGT in the germline V gene. The CDR3 is 17 amino acids. In the original processing: How many nucleated cells were present was estimated from reference gene primer amplification. TCRdb's table, derived via immunoSEQ multiplex PCR, lists solely in-frame clones and lacks some. The V and J calls and clone size are taken from that table; D and trimming were inferred from the DNA. The sample holds more than 65,000 clones, around three quarters seen once.

The receptor was derived from a woman aged 70 to 79 with acute or convalescent COVID-19. Material: peripheral blood. The V gene is TRBV6-1, the J gene TRBJ1-2, with 9 bases that match TRBD1. CDR3 nucleotide sequence: TGTGCCAGCAGTGAAGTCGGACAGGGGAAATTTGGCTATGGCTACACCTTC. This encodes CASSEVGQGKFGYGYTF.